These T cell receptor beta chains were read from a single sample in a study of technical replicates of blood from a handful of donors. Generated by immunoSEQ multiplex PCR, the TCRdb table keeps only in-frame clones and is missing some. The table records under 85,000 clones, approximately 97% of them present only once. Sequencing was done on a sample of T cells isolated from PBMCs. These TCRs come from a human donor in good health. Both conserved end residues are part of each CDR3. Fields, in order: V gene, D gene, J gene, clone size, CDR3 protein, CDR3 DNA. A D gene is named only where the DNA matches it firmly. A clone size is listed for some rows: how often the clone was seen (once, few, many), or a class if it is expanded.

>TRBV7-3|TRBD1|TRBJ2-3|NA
CASSLNSQGAFADTQYF
TGTGCCAGCAGCTTAAATTCTCAGGGGGCGTTTGCAGATACGCAGTATTTT
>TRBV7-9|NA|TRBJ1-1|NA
CASSTKTRNTEAFF
TGTGCCAGCAGCACTAAAACCAGGAACACTGAAGCTTTCTTT
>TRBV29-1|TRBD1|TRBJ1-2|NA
CSTDRGFNYGYTF
TGCAGCACCGACAGGGGGTTTAACTATGGCTACACCTTC
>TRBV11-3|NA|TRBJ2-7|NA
CASSLTGFGSGSYEQYF
TGTGCCAGCAGCTTAACGGGGTTCGGGAGCGGCTCCTACGAGCAGTACTTC
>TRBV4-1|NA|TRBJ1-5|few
CASSQPQVRGNQPQHF
TGCGCCAGCAGCCAACCACAGGTTCGGGGCAATCAGCCCCAGCATTTT
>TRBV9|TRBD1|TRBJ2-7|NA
CASSIAGTGSSYEQYF
TGTGCCAGCAGCATCGCCGGGACAGGAAGCTCCTACGAGCAGTACTTC
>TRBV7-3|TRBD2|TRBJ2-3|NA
CASSSGTSQNTQYF
TGTGCCAGCAGCTCCGGGACTAGTCAAAATACGCAGTATTTT
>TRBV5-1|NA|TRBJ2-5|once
CASGTEGQETQYF
TGCGCCAGCGGCACCGAGGGACAAGAGACCCAGTACTTC
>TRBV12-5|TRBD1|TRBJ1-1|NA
CASGGRGKTEAFF
TGTGCTAGTGGCGGCAGGGGGAAGACTGAAGCTTTCTTT
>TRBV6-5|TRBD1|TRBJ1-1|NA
CASKINRGSNTEAFF
TGTGCCAGCAAGATAAACAGGGGTTCGAACACTGAAGCTTTCTTT
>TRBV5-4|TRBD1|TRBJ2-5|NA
CASSPPGTGEGETQYF
TGTGCCAGCAGCCCGCCCGGGACAGGCGAAGGAGAGACCCAGTACTTC
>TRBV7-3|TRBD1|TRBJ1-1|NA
CASSFTGTAPNTEAFF
TGTGCCAGCAGCTTTACCGGGACAGCCCCCAACACTGAAGCTTTCTTT
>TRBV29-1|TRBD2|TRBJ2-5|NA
CSVSRGWSSGSTGETQYF
TGCAGCGTCTCCCGTGGGTGGTCTAGCGGGAGTACAGGAGAGACCCAGTACTTC
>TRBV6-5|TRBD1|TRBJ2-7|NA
CASSYGGQGNAYEQYF
TGTGCCAGCAGTTACGGGGGACAGGGGAACGCCTACGAGCAGTACTTC
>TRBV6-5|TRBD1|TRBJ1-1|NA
CASRPGQPNTEAFF
TGTGCCAGCAGACCGGGACAGCCGAACACTGAAGCTTTCTTT
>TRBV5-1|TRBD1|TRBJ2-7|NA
CASSTRQGPYEQYF
TGCGCCAGCAGCACCCGACAGGGTCCCTACGAGCAGTACTTC
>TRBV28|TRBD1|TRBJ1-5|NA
CASSFLDRVDQPQHF
TGTGCCAGCAGTTTTTTGGACAGGGTGGACCAGCCCCAGCATTTT
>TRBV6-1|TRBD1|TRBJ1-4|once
CASSEGGQGYEKLFF
TGTGCCAGCAGTGAAGGCGGACAGGGGTACGAAAAACTGTTTTTT
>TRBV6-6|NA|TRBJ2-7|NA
CASSTGKDEQYF
TGTGCCAGCAGTACCGGGAAGGACGAGCAGTACTTC
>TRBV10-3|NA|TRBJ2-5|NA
CAISGATIGETQYF
TGTGCCATCAGTGGCGCGACAATCGGCGAGACCCAGTACTTC
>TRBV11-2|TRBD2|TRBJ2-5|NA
CASSKHPGGSISVETQYF
TGTGCCAGCAGTAAGCATCCGGGAGGGAGTATAAGTGTGGAGACCCAGTACTTC
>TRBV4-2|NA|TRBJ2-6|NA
CASSPPQGTGANVLTF
TGTGCCAGCAGCCCGCCACAGGGTACTGGGGCCAACGTCCTGACTTTC
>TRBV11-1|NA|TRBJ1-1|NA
CASSLGQGLGTEAFF
TGTGCCAGCAGCTTAGGGCAGGGGTTGGGCACTGAAGCTTTCTTT
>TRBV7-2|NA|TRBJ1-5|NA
CASSLWSGAGNQPQHF
TGTGCCAGCAGCTTATGGTCAGGGGCTGGTAATCAGCCCCAGCATTTT
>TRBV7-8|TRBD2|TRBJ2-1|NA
CASSLVVAGGVEQFF
TGTGCCAGCAGCTTAGTGGTAGCGGGAGGGGTTGAGCAGTTCTTC
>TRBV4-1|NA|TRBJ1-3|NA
CASSQDRTSGNTIYF
TGCGCCAGCAGCCAGGACAGAACCTCTGGAAACACCATATATTTT
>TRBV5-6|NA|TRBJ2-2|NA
CASSRYRVGHTGELFF
TGTGCCAGCAGCCGTTACAGGGTTGGGCACACCGGGGAGCTGTTTTTT
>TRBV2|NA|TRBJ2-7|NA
CASSDRRVLSYEQYF
TGTGCCAGCAGTGACCGCCGGGTACTGTCCTACGAGCAGTACTTC
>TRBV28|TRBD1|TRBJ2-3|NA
CASSPMTFQGGKRYTQYF
TGTGCCAGCAGTCCCATGACTTTTCAAGGGGGCAAGCGATATACGCAGTATTTT
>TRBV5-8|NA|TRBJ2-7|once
CASSLAIVSSRLEQYF
TGTGCCAGCAGCTTGGCCATCGTCAGCTCGAGGCTCGAGCAGTACTTC
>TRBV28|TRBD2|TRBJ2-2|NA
CASSSAGGPGGELFF
TGTGCCAGCAGTTCAGCGGGAGGGCCGGGCGGGGAGCTGTTTTTT
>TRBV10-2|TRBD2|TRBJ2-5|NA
CASGSSGQETQYF
TGCGCCAGCGGATCTAGCGGACAAGAGACCCAGTACTTC
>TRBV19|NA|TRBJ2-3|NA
CASSPRQASTDTQYF
TGTGCCAGTAGTCCGAGACAGGCTAGCACAGATACGCAGTATTTT
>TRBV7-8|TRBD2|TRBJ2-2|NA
CASSSPGTSAPGELFF
TGTGCCAGCAGCTCTCCCGGGACTAGCGCTCCCGGGGAGCTGTTTTTT
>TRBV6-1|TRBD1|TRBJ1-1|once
CASSSRQGVNTEAFF
TGTGCCAGCAGTTCTCGACAGGGGGTGAACACTGAAGCTTTCTTT
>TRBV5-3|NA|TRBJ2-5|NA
CARSLHYSVAQYF
TGTGCCAGAAGCTTGCACTATTCCGTGGCCCAGTACTTC
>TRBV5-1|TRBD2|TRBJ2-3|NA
CASSLSGIVNTQYF
TGCGCCAGCAGCCTTAGCGGGATTGTAAATACGCAGTATTTT
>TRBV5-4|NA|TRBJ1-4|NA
CASSAGGSATNEKLFF
TGTGCCAGCAGCGCCGGGGGGTCTGCAACTAATGAAAAACTGTTTTTT
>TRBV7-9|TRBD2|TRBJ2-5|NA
CASSPPGLAEETQYF
TGTGCCAGCAGCCCCCCGGGACTAGCGGAAGAGACCCAGTACTTC
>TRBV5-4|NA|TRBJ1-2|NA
CASSLKRNYGYTF
TGTGCCAGCAGCTTGAAGCGAAACTATGGCTACACCTTC
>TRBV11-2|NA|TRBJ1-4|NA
CASSGRQGKGEKLFF
TGTGCCAGCAGCGGACGTCAGGGAAAGGGTGAAAAACTGTTTTTT